A selection of T cell receptor beta chains follows, all from one sample in a study of T cell clonotyping in hematopoietic cell transplantation. Sequencing was performed with immunoSEQ multiplex PCR; in TCRdb, only in-frame clones are kept and a portion is missing. The sample contains roughly 40,000 clones, about 95% of which appear only once. Material: peripheral blood mononuclear cells. The receptors were gathered from a woman aged 45-60 years in good health. Some clones in this sample may be carry-over from other donors' samples. Each CDR3 is given with its conserved first and last residue. The D gene is left open where the match is weak. Expanded clones are given a class, and other clones once, few, many or no size at all.

D	size	J	V	DNA	CDR3
NA	NA	TRBJ2-1	TRBV29-1	TGCAGCGTTGCGGGTGACAGGGTCGGGGGGAATGAGCAGTTCTTC	CSVAGDRVGGNEQFF
TRBD2	NA	TRBJ2-7	TRBV18	TGTGCCAGCTCACCAGCGGGGGAGCGACGGAGCGAGCAGTACTTC	CASSPAGERRSEQYF
NA	NA	TRBJ2-5	TRBV6-1	TGTGCCAGCAGTGAACGCGGGGCGTTTCAAGAGACCCAGTACTTC	CASSERGAFQETQYF
TRBD1	once	TRBJ1-2	TRBV6-6	TGTGCCAGCAGTAACCGACAGGGCGCCAACTATGGCTACACCTTC	CASSNRQGANYGYTF
NA	NA	TRBJ1-4	TRBV2	TGTGCCAGCAGTGTTTTGGTCAGTAGGATGGTTTTT	CASSVLVSRMVF
NA	NA	TRBJ2-2	TRBV11-2	TGTGCCAGCAGCTTGGGGGGGCGGAACACCGGGGAGCTGTTTTTT	CASSLGGRNTGELFF
NA	NA	TRBJ1-5	TRBV2	TGTGCCAGCAGTGTATTAAGCCAGCCCCAGCATTTT	CASSVLSQPQHF
TRBD1	NA	TRBJ1-4	TRBV7-6	TGTGCCAGCAGCTTACCTCGTAACGGGACAGGAATTGGCAATGAAAAACTGTTTTTT	CASSLPRNGTGIGNEKLFF
NA	NA	TRBJ2-6	TRBV5-1	TGCGCCAGCAGCTGGGACCCACATTCTGGGGCCAACGTCCTGACTTTC	CASSWDPHSGANVLTF
TRBD1	NA	TRBJ1-1	TRBV5-1	TGCGCCAGCAGCCTCTCAGGGGGCCAAAACACTGAAGCTTTCTTT	CASSLSGGQNTEAFF